This T cell receptor (beta chain) stems from a study of T-cell reconstitution after alpha-beta-depleted transplantation in children. This clonotype was recorded at least ten times. Trimming at V came to 6 bases and at J to 15 bases, leaving 13 bases not matched to a gene. Germline V gives CDR1 SGHTA, CDR2 FQGNSA. This CDR3 has 14 residues. Preparing the TCRbeta library involved the use of unique molecular identifiers. TCRdb re-analysed the PCR reads in MiXCR, keeping a single row per CDR3 protein. The sample lists about 600,000 distinct CDR3 sequences, under 12% occurring once. This chain links TRBV7-2 with TRBJ2-3; 12 bases are a match to TRBD2. Sequences were derived from PBMCs from the stem cell graft donor, sampled from the stem cell graft. This clonotype was sampled from a human donor who donated a stem cell graft to a child with acute myeloid leukemia. This CDR3 reads CASRGGGLAGYLYF. The DNA for the CDR3 is TGTGCCAGCAGGGGTGGGGGACTAGCGGGCTACTTATATTTT.